The clone carrying this T cell receptor (beta chain) was observed a handful of times. This specimen comes from a study of regulatory T cells in long-lasting Graves disease. Construction of the TCR beta libraries employed iRepertoire HTBI primers in conjunction with Arm-PCR of CDR3 regions. TCRdb re-derived calls from the multiplex PCR reads in MiXCR, one entry per CDR3 protein. The sample lists around 460,000 distinct CDR3 sequences, approximately 14% occurring once. Time point reported: newly diagnosed GD, antithyroid drugs for less than 3 months. There was RNA extracted from PBMCs, and the TCR library was made from it. This CDR3 contains 13 residues. Trimming stripped 8 bases from V and 6 bases from J, with 17 bases between. Germline V gene sequence: CDR1 MDHEN, CDR2 SYDVKM. The same sample was also studied in work on T cells in Graves' hyperthyroidism and ophthalmopathy. That report notes: The model made its ophthalmopathy prediction, and onset followed a median approximately six months later.

This specimen consisted of peripheral blood mononuclear cells (PBMCs), obtained at new diagnosis, from a patient treated with antithyroid drugs. The chain employs TRBV28 and TRBJ2-7, with D maybe TRBD1 (6 bases). This receptor was taken from a woman aged 50 to 60 with Graves disease. The CDR3 reads CASSEGVEVEQYF. Here the CDR3 DNA reads TGTGCCAGCTCCGAGGGGGTGGAGGTCGAGCAGTACTTC.